The following is a T cell receptor (beta chain) sequence with its context. The antigen is unknown. This entry comes from a study of cytomegalovirus exposure and HLA in healthy donors. Across the whole study: In a later analysis, the roughly 120 validation repertoires were reported to have used the same platform as the 550 to 850 first-cohort repertoires. Study findings and constraints: The classifier reportedly diagnosed cytomegalovirus status with high specificity and sensitivity. Some TCR beta chains (around 160 of them) were listed as cytomegalovirus-associated. According to a later analysis, TCR clusters from the first cohort tended to co-occur in the roughly 110 validation repertoires.

Germline V gene sequence: CDR1 WNHNN, CDR2 SYGVQD (reference sequence). This CDR3 comprises 18 residues. Trimming at V came to 2 bases and at J to 5 bases, leaving 12 bases not matched to a gene. Assay used: immunoSEQ multiplex PCR; TCRdb lists only in-frame clones, some missing. Of some 74,000 clones in the sample, more than 85% were seen once. Specimen: PBMCs. The origin of this receptor is a woman younger than 45 in good health and CMV-seronegative. This sequence joins TRBV10-1 and TRBJ1-5; 10 bases map to TRBD1. The CDR3 DNA reads as TGCGCCAGCAGTGAGACAACCGAAGACAGGGGGCTACATCAGCCCCAGCATTTT. This translates into CASSETTEDRGLHQPQHF.